Given below is one T cell receptor (beta chain) in context. Its cognate antigen is unknown. These data come from a study of cytomegalovirus exposure and HLA in healthy donors. Whole-study findings and limits: CMV serostatus was the sole immune exposure information available. Overall, around 160 TCR beta chains were annotated as cytomegalovirus-associated.

Donors had nominal health at sampling but likely had unrecorded immune exposures. The CDR3 loop spans 13 amino acids. The germline V and J ends were trimmed by 7 bases and 6 bases, with 18 bases remaining between them. Germline V gene lookup returns CDR1 GTSNPN and CDR2 SVGIG (reference sequence). Primers: 60 Vbeta forward and 13 Jbeta reverse. Measured with immunoSEQ multiplex PCR; TCRdb has only the in-frame clones, and not every one. The table has roughly 110,000 clones, about 84% seen once. V is TRBV30 and J is TRBJ1-2, with D perhaps TRBD1 (5 bases). What was sequenced was PBMCs. The origin of this receptor is a young man in good health and CMV-seronegative. The CDR3 nucleotides read TGTGCCTCCCCCCGGGTCACAGGTGATGGCTACACCTTC. Residues: CASPRVTGDGYTF.